This record looks at one T cell receptor beta chain sequence and its context. The antigen is not known. The record originates from a study of shared clonotypes between healthy human individuals. Study as a whole: The donors, a couple of women and a few men, were aged 18 to 49. Each donor's CD8 memory used one plate, CD8 naive two, each CD4 subset three.

Produced via immunoSEQ multiplex PCR; TCRdb's table is partial and in-frame only. This sample has 2 million to 2.5 million clones, with roughly 95% found just once. Overall study results and limits: Larger estimated richness was generally seen in naive subsets than in memory subsets.

The CDR3 has 14 amino acids. With V trimmed by 7 bases and J by 2 bases, 8 bases remained unmatched. Germline V gene sequence: CDR1 MNHNS, CDR2 SASEGT. This TCR was sampled from a man between 18 and 35 years old in good health. V usage is TRBV6-1 and J usage is TRBJ2-7, with 7 nucleotides matching TRBD1. The sequencing input was naive CD4+ T cells sorted from blood. Subset in this sample: CD45RA+ positively selected. The CDR3 region is CASTAGTVAYEQYF. CDR3 nucleotides: TGTGCCAGCACCGCCGGGACAGTAGCCTACGAGCAGTACTTC.